A selection of T cell receptor beta chains follows, all from one sample in a study of shared clonotypes between healthy human individuals. The repertoire was sequenced with immunoSEQ multiplex PCR; TCRdb's copy has only in-frame clones and lacks some. The top ten clones hold over 0.3% of a sample with roughly 1,500,000 clones, approximately 98.5% of them seen once. The sequenced sample was naive CD4+ T cells sorted from blood. The origin of the receptors is a man aged 25 to 40 in good health. CDR3s include the opening cysteine and the closing phenylalanine or tryptophan. D genes are given only for firm matches. Clone sizes are given selectively: once, few, many, or a class where the clone is expanded.

length | size | J | D | V | CDR3 | DNA
11 | NA | TRBJ2-1 | NA | TRBV20-1 | CSAVHYNEQFF | TGCAGTGCCGTACATTACAATGAGCAGTTCTTC
13 | NA | TRBJ2-3 | NA | TRBV7-6 | CASSYQLTDTQYF | TGTGCCAGCAGCTATCAGCTCACAGATACGCAGTATTTT
15 | NA | TRBJ2-5 | TRBD2 | TRBV7-2 | CASSLTSGSGETQYF | TGTGCCAGCAGCCTGACTAGCGGGAGCGGGGAGACCCAGTACTTC
16 | NA | TRBJ2-1 | TRBD2 | TRBV7-9 | CASSYGLAGGPYEQFF | TGTGCCAGCAGCTACGGACTAGCGGGAGGGCCATATGAGCAGTTCTTC
15 | NA | TRBJ2-1 | NA | TRBV15 | CATSRTSFAQAGQFF | TGTGCCACCAGCAGGACTAGTTTTGCCCAGGCAGGGCAGTTCTTC
11 | NA | TRBJ1-6 | NA | TRBV20-1 | CSASPDLLRHF | TGCAGTGCTTCTCCGGACCTCCTCAGACACTTT
16 | once | TRBJ2-1 | TRBD2 | TRBV27 | CASSPFTSGRVGEQFF | TGTGCCAGCAGTCCGTTCACTAGCGGGAGGGTTGGTGAGCAGTTCTTC
14 | NA | TRBJ2-7 | NA | TRBV7-2 | CASSLMRVPNEQYF | TGTGCCAGCAGCTTAATGAGGGTCCCCAACGAGCAGTACTTC
12 | NA | TRBJ2-7 | NA | TRBV7-9 | CVSRLGSYEQYF | TGTGTCTCCCGCTTGGGATCCTACGAGCAGTACTTC
14 | NA | TRBJ2-2 | NA | TRBV7-6 | CASSSYQGNGELFF | TGTGCCAGCAGCTCGTATCAGGGTAACGGGGAGCTGTTTTTT
13 | NA | TRBJ1-1 | NA | TRBV7-3 | CASSTGLNTEAFF | TGTGCCAGCAGTACTGGGTTAAACACTGAAGCTTTCTTT
15 | NA | TRBJ2-1 | NA | TRBV4-1 | CASSQASYPHDEQFF | TGCGCCAGCAGCCAAGCTAGCTACCCCCACGATGAGCAGTTCTTC
11 | NA | TRBJ2-2 | NA | TRBV29-1 | CSVANAGELFF | TGCAGCGTTGCCAACGCCGGGGAGCTGTTTTTT
15 | NA | TRBJ2-5 | TRBD1 | TRBV6-5 | CASSPHPTGLETQYF | TGTGCCAGCAGTCCCCACCCGACAGGGTTGGAGACCCAGTACTTC
14 | NA | TRBJ2-3 | NA | TRBV18 | CASSPPGSADTQYF | TGTGCCAGCTCACCCCCCGGCAGCGCAGATACGCAGTATTTT
16 | NA | TRBJ2-2 | TRBD2 | TRBV2 | CASSARRREGTGELFF | TGTGCCAGCAGTGCCCGGCGGCGGGAGGGGACCGGGGAGCTGTTTTTT
14 | NA | TRBJ2-2 | NA | TRBV5-4 | CASSLGGNTGELFF | TGTGCCAGCAGCTTGGGCGGGAACACCGGGGAGCTGTTTTTT
15 | NA | TRBJ2-3 | TRBD2 | TRBV14 | CASSQIAGRVNTQYF | TGTGCCAGCAGCCAAATAGCGGGACGGGTGAATACGCAGTATTTT
15 | NA | TRBJ2-6 | NA | TRBV5-5 | CASSFDWTGANVLTF | TGTGCCAGCAGCTTCGATTGGACTGGGGCCAACGTCCTGACTTTC
14 | NA | TRBJ2-3 | NA | TRBV10-1 | CASSPTGPPDTQYF | TGCGCCAGCAGTCCGACAGGTCCCCCAGATACGCAGTATTTT
15 | NA | TRBJ2-5 | TRBD2 | TRBV5-6 | CASSLDSGRRETQYF | TGTGCCAGCAGCTTGGACAGCGGGAGGAGAGAGACCCAGTACTTC
15 | NA | TRBJ2-1 | TRBD2 | TRBV7-3 | CASSPGTSGSNEQFF | TGTGCCAGCAGCCCCGGGACTAGCGGGAGTAATGAGCAGTTCTTC
17 | NA | TRBJ2-3 | NA | TRBV4-1 | CASSHDRSGHRDHTQYF | TGCGCCAGCAGCCATGATCGTTCGGGACACCGAGATCATACGCAGTATTTT
16 | NA | TRBJ2-3 | NA | TRBV7-9 | CASSLGDTTSTDTQYF | TGTGCCAGCAGCTTAGGGGACACTACTAGCACAGATACGCAGTATTTT
13 | NA | TRBJ2-7 | NA | TRBV7-9 | CASSTALPYEQYF | TGTGCCAGCTCGACAGCTCTACCCTACGAGCAGTACTTC
14 | NA | TRBJ2-7 | TRBD2 | TRBV5-8 | CASSPQAGVYEQYF | TGTGCCAGCAGCCCCCAAGCGGGGGTCTACGAGCAGTACTTC
18 | NA | TRBJ2-2 | TRBD2 | TRBV9 | CASSVVASGRADTGELFF | TGTGCCAGCAGCGTAGTGGCTAGCGGGAGGGCCGACACCGGGGAGCTGTTTTTT
13 | once | TRBJ2-7 | NA | TRBV5-6 | CASSTPGRHEQYF | TGTGCCAGCAGCACTCCAGGGAGGCACGAGCAGTACTTC
14 | NA | TRBJ1-2 | NA | TRBV18 | CASLRGGMDYGYTF | TGTGCCAGCCTCCGGGGGGGCATGGACTATGGCTACACCTTC
18 | NA | TRBJ1-1 | TRBD1 | TRBV18 | CASSPLGQGATGTTEAFF | TGTGCCAGCTCACCATTAGGACAGGGGGCAACTGGGACCACTGAAGCTTTCTTT
14 | NA | TRBJ2-7 | TRBD1 | TRBV7-2 | CASSSGQGGYEQYF | TGTGCCAGCAGCTCAGGACAGGGGGGGTACGAGCAGTACTTC
14 | NA | TRBJ2-2 | TRBD1 | TRBV5-6 | CASSYGQGPGELFF | TGTGCCAGCAGCTATGGACAGGGGCCCGGGGAGCTGTTTTTT